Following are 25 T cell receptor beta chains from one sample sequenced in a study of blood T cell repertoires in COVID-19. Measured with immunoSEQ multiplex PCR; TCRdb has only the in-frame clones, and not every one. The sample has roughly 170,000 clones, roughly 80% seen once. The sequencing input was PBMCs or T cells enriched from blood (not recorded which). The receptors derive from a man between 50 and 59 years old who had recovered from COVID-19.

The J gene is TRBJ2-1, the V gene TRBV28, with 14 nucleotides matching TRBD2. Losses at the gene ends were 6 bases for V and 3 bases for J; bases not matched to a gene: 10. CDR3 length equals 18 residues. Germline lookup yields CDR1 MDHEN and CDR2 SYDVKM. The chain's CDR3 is CASSSLRTSGGYYNEQFF. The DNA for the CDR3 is TGTGCCAGCAGCTCCCTAAGGACTAGCGGGGGGTACTACAATGAGCAGTTCTTC.

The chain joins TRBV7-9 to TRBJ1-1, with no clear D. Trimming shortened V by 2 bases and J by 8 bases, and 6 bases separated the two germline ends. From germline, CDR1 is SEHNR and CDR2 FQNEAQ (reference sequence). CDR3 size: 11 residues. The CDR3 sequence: CASSLRQEAFF. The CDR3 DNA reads TGTGCCAGCAGCTTACGACAAGAAGCTTTCTTT.

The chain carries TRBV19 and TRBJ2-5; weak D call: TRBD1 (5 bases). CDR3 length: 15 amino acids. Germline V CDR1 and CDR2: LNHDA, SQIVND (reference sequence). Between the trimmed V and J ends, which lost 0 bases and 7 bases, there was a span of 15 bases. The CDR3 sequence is CASSIDLRQGVTQYF. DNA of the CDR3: TGTGCCAGTAGTATAGATTTGAGGCAGGGCGTGACCCAGTACTTC.

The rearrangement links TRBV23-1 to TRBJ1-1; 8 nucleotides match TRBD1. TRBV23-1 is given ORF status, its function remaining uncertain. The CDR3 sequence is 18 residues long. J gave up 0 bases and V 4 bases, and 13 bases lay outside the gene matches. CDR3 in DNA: TGCGCCAGCAGTCGACGACAGGGGAGTGGGGGCATGAACACTGAAGCTTTCTTT. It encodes CASSRRQGSGGMNTEAFF.

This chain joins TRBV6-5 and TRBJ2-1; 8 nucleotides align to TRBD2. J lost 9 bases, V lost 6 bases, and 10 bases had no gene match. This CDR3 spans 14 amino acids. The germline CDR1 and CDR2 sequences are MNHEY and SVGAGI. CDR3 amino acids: CASSGRGESGEQFF. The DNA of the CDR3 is TGTGCCAGCAGCGGGCGGGGGGAATCCGGTGAGCAGTTCTTC.

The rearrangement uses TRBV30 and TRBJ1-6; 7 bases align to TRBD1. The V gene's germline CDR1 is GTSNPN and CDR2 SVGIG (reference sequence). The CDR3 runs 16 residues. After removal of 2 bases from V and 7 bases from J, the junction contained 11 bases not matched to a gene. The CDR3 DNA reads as TGTGCCTGGAGTTCGTCGACAGGGTTGAAAAATTCACCCCTCCACTTT. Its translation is CAWSSSTGLKNSPLHF. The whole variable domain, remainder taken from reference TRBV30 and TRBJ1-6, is SQTIHQWPATLVQPVGSPLSLECTVEGTSNPNLYWYRQAAGRGLQLLFYSVGIGQISSEVPQNLSASRPQDRQFILSSKKLLLSDSGFYLCAWSSSTGLKNSPLHFGNGTRLTVT.

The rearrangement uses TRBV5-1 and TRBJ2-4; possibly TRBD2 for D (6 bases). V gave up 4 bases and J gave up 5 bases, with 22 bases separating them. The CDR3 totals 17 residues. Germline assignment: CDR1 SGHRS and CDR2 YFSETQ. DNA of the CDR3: TGCGCCAGCAGCCGTACGTCAGGGAGGCTTCCAGAAAACATTCAGTACTTC. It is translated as CASSRTSGRLPENIQYF.

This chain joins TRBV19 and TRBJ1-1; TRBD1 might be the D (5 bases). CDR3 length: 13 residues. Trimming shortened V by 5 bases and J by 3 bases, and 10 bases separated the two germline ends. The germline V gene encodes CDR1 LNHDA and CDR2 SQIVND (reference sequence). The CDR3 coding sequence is TGTGCCAGTAGTCTGACAGAATACACTGAAGCTTTCTTT. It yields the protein CASSLTEYTEAFF.

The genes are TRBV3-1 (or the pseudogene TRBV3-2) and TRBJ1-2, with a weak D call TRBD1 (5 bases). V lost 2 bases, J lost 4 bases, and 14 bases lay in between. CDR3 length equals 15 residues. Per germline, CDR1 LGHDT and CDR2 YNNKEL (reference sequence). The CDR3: CASSQNGRQGYGYTF. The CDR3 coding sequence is TGTGCCAGCAGCCAAAATGGTCGGCAGGGCTATGGCTACACCTTC.

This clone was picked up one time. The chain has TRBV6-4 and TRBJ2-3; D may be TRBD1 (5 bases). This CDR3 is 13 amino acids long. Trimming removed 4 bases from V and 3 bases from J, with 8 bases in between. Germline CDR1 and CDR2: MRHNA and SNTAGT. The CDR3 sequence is CASSVQGTDTQYF. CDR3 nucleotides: TGTGCCAGCAGTGTCCAGGGTACAGATACGCAGTATTTT.

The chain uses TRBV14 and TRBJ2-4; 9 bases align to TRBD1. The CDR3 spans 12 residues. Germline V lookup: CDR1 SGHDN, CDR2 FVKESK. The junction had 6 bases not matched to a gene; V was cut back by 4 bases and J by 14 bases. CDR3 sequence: CASSPGTGTKYF. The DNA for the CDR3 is TGTGCCAGCAGCCCCGGGACAGGGACAAAGTACTTC. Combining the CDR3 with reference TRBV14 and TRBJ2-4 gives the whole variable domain EAGVTQFPSHSVIEKGQTVTLRCDPISGHDNLYWYRRVMGKEIKFLLHFVKESKQDESGMPNNRFLAERTGGTYSTLKVQPAELEDSGVYFCASSPGTGTKYFGAGTRLSVL.

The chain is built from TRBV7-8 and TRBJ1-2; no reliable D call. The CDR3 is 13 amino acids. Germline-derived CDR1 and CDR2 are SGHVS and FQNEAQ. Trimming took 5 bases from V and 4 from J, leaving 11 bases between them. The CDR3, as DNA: TGTGCCAGCAGCCCAGGCTCCGGCTATGGCTACACCTTC. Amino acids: CASSPGSGYGYTF.

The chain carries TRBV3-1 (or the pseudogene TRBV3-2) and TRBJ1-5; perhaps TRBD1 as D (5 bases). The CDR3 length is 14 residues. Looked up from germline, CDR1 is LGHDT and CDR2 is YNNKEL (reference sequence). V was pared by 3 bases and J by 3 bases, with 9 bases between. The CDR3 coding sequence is TGTGCCAGCAGCCATTCGGGGGACAATCAGCCCCAGCATTTT. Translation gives CASSHSGDNQPQHF.

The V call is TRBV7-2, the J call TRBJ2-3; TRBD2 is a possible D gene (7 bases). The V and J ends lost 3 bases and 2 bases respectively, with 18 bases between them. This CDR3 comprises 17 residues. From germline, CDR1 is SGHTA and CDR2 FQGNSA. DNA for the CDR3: TGTGCCAGCAGCTTGCCCGCGTCCGGGGGGCTCACAGATACGCAGTATTTT. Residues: CASSLPASGGLTDTQYF.

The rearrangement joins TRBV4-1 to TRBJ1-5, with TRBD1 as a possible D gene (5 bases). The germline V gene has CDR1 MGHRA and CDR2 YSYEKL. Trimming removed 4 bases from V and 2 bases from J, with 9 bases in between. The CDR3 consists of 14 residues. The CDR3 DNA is TGCGCCAGCAGCCCTTCGACAGGCAATCAGCCCCAGCATTTT. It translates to CASSPSTGNQPQHF.

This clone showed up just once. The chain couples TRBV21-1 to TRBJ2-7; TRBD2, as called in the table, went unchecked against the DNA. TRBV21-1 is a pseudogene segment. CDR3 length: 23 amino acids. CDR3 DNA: TGTGCCAGCAGCAAACTATGGCCGGGGGGTTTCTCCGGGGATGAGGACAGAAATTACGAGCAGTACTTC. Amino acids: CASSKLWPGGFSGDEDRNYEQYF.

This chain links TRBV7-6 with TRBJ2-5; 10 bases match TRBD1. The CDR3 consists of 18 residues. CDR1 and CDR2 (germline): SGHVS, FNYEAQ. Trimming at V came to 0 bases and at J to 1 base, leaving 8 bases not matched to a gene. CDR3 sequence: CASSLAPRGQGRQETQYF. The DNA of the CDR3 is TGTGCCAGCAGCTTAGCTCCCCGGGGACAGGGGCGCCAAGAGACCCAGTACTTC.

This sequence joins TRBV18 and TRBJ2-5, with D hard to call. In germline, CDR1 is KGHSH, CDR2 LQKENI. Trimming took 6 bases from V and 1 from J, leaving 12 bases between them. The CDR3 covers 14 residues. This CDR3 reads CASSGDNPQETQYF. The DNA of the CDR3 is TGTGCCAGCTCGGGCGACAATCCCCAAGAGACCCAGTACTTC.

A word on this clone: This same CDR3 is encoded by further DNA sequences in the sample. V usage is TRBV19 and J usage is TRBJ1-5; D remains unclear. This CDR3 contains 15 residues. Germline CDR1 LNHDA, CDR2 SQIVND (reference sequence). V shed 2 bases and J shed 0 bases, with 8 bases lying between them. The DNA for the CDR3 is TGTGCCAGTAGTATAACAGACTATAGCAATCAGCCCCAGCATTTT. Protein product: CASSITDYSNQPQHF.

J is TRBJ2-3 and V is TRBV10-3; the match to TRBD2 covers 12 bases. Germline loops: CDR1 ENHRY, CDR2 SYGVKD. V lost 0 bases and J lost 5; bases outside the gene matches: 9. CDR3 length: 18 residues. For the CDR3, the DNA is TGTGCCATCAGTGAGTCGCAACTAGCGGGGGGAGCCATAGATACGCAGTATTTT. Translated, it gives CAISESQLAGGAIDTQYF.

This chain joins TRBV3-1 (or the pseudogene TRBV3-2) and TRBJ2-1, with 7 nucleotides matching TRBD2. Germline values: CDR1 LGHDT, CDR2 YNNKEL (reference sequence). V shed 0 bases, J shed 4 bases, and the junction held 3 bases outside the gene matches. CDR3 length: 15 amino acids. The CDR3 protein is CASSQELAIYNEQFF. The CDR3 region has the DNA TGTGCCAGCAGCCAAGAACTAGCGATATACAATGAGCAGTTCTTC.

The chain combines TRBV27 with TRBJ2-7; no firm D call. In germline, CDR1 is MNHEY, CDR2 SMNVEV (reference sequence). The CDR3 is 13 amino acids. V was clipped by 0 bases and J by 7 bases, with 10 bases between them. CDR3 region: CASSLSGRREQYF. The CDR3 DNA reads TGTGCCAGCAGTTTATCGGGCAGAAGGGAGCAGTACTTC.

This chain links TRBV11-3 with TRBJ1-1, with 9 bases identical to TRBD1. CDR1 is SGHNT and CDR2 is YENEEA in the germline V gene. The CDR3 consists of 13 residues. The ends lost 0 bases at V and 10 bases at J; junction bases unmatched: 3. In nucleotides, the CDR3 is TGTGCCAGCAGCTTAGAACCACAGGGGGCAGCTTTCTTT. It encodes CASSLEPQGAAFF.

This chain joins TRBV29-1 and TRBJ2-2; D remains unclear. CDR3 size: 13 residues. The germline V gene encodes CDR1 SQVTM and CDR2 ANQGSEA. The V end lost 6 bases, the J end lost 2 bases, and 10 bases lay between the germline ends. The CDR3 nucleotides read TGCAGCGTGGAAACAGTTAACACCGGGGAGCTGTTTTTT. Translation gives CSVETVNTGELFF.

The CDR3 protein is CASSHRDTQETQYF. The CDR3, as DNA: TGTGCCAGCAGCCACAGGGACACCCAAGAGACCCAGTACTTC. J is TRBJ2-5 and V is TRBV27, with a weak D call TRBD1 (6 bases). Germline CDR1 and CDR2: MNHEY and SMNVEV (reference sequence). Between the trimmed V and J ends, which lost 6 bases and 1 base, there was a span of 12 bases. The length of the CDR3 is 14 residues.